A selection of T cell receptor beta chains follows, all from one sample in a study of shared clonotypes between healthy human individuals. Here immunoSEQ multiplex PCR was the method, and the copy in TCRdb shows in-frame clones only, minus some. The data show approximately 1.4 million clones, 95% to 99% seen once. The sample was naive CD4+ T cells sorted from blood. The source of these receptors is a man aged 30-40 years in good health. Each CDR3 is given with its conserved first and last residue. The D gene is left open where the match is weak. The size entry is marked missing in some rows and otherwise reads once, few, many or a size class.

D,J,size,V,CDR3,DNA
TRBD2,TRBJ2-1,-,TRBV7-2,CASSRGGTSGRGWGNEQFF,TGTGCCAGCAGCCGAGGAGGGACTAGCGGGAGGGGTTGGGGCAATGAGCAGTTCTTC
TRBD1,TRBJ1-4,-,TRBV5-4,CASSHPGQGNEKLFF,TGTGCCAGCAGTCATCCGGGACAGGGGAATGAAAAACTGTTTTTT
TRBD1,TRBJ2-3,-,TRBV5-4,CASSLYRQGADTQYF,TGTGCCAGCAGCTTGTACAGACAGGGCGCAGATACGCAGTATTTT
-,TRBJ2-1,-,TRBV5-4,CASSSIGSGYNEQFF,TGTGCCAGCAGCTCGATTGGGAGTGGTTACAATGAGCAGTTCTTC
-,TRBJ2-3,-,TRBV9,CASSVQAPADTQYF,TGTGCCAGCAGCGTACAGGCTCCCGCAGATACGCAGTATTTT
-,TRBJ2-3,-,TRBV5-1,CASSLNRETDTQYF,TGCGCCAGCAGCTTGAACAGGGAGACAGATACGCAGTATTTT
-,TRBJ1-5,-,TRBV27,CASSLASSNQPQHF,TGTGCCAGCAGTTTAGCTTCGAGCAATCAGCCCCAGCATTTT
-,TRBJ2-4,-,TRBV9,CASSGGSTLAKNIQYF,TGTGCCAGCAGCGGTGGTAGCACCTTAGCCAAAAACATTCAGTACTTC
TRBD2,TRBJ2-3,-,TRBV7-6,CASSLKGTSGKNLTDTQYF,TGTGCCAGCAGCTTAAAAGGGACTAGCGGGAAAAATTTGACAGATACGCAGTATTTT
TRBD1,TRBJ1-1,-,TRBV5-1,CASSQDRPNTEAFF,TGCGCCAGCAGCCAGGACAGGCCGAACACTGAAGCTTTCTTT
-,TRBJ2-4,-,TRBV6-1,CASGPAAGWAHEYF,TGTGCCTCGGGACCTGCGGCGGGATGGGCCCACGAGTACTTC
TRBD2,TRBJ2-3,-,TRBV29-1,CSVEGRLAGGIRHF,TGCAGCGTTGAAGGCAGGTTAGCGGGAGGGATAAGGCATTTT
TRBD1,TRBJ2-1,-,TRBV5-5,CASSLFRDSRYNEQFF,TGTGCCAGCAGCTTGTTCCGGGACAGCAGATACAATGAGCAGTTCTTC
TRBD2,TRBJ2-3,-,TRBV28,CASRNTGTRGGTQYF,TGTGCCAGCAGGAACACCGGGACTAGAGGTGGTACGCAGTATTTT
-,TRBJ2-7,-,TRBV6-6,CASSYSFRTVSYEQYF,TGTGCCAGCAGTTACTCCTTTAGGACAGTGTCCTACGAGCAGTACTTC
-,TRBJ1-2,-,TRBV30,CAWSARTRPYYGYTF,TGTGCCTGGAGTGCAAGGACCCGTCCCTACTATGGCTACACCTTC
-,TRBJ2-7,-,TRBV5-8,CASTPGVYYEQYF,TGTGCCAGTACACCAGGGGTTTACTACGAGCAGTACTTC
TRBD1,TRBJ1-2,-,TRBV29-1,CSVVPGQGADGYTF,TGCAGCGTTGTACCGGGACAGGGGGCGGACGGCTACACCTTC
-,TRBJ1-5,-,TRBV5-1,CASSLDGQNNQPQHF,TGCGCCAGCAGCTTGGACGGACAGAACAATCAGCCCCAGCATTTT
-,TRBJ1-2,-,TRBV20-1,CSPHENGYTF,TGCAGTCCACATGAGAATGGCTACACCTTC
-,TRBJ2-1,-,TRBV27,CASSFLSVGRYNEQFF,TGTGCCAGCAGTTTTCTCTCGGTGGGGCGATACAATGAGCAGTTCTTC
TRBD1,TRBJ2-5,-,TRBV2,CASRDDRDQETQYF,TGTGCCAGCAGAGACGACAGGGACCAAGAGACCCAGTACTTC
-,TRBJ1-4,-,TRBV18,CASSFGTNEKLFF,TGTGCCAGCTCATTCGGGACTAATGAAAAACTGTTTTTT
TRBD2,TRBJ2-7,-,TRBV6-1,CASSTPSGSVDEQYF,TGTGCCAGCAGTACCCCTAGCGGGAGTGTCGACGAGCAGTACTTC
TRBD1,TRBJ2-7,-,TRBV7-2,CASSLGTVRYEQYF,TGTGCCAGCAGCCTGGGGACAGTGAGATACGAGCAGTACTTC
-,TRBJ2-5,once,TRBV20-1,CSARTQGTQYF,TGCAGTGCACGGACCCAAGGGACCCAGTACTTC
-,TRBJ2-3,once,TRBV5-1,CASSLADIGYSSTDTQYF,TGCGCCAGCAGCTTGGCCGACATTGGTTATTCTAGCACAGATACGCAGTATTTT
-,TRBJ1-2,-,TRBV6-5,CASRDTGYGYTF,TGTGCCAGCAGGGATACGGGCTATGGCTACACCTTC